The sequence of this T cell receptor (beta chain) was determined in a study of cytomegalovirus exposure and HLA in healthy donors. With respect to this clone: The antigen is unknown.

Notes on the study in general: The listing of approximately 160 TCR beta chains classed them as cytomegalovirus-associated.

The CDR3 loop spans 15 amino acids. Trimming pared 2 bases from V and 2 bases from J, leaving 12 bases between. Germline V lookup: CDR1 MNHEY, CDR2 SVGAGI. Data came from immunoSEQ multiplex PCR; TCRdb stores just in-frame clones and leaves some out. The profile shows 200,000 to 250,000 clones, 83% of them singletons. The specimen sequenced was PBMCs. The J gene is TRBJ1-1, the V gene TRBV6-5; D may be TRBD1 (6 bases). This TCR was sampled from a woman between 18 and 29 years old in good health and CMV-seronegative. The CDR3: CASSYGGTPNTEAFF. In DNA form, the CDR3 reads TGTGCCAGCAGTTACGGCGGGACACCTAACACTGAAGCTTTCTTT.